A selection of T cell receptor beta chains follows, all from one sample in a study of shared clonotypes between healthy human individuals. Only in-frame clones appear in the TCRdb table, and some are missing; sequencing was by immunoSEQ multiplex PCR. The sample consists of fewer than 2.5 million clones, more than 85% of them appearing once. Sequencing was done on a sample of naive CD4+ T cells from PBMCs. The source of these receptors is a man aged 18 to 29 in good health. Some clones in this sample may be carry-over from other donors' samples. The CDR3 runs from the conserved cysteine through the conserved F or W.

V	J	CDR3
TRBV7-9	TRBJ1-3	CASSLLQGVMGGNTIYF
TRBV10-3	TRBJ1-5	CAISSTGISNQPQHF
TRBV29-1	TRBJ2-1	CSVVYNGGIGLNEQFF
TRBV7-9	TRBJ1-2	CASSLGGAGYTF
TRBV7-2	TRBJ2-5	CASSYQGGETQYF
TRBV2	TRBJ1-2	CASSDRGGNGYTF
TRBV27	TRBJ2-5	CASSFWGGGYQETQYF
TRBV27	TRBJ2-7	CASRGRNARAGGYYEQYF
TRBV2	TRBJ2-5	CASKVQRNQETQYF
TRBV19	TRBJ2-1	CAGTGTGDRDEQFF
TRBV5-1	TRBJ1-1	CASSLGGTVRPYTEAFF
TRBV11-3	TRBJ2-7	CASSLDHDRGYEQYF
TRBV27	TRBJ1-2	CASSSTGTAYGYTF
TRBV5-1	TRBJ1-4	CASSTKGPTNEKLFF
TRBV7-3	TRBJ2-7	CASSLRTGNQQYF
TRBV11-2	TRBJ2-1	CASSLGRLPAGRRDNEQFF
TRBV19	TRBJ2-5	CASSLGTSGTQETQYF
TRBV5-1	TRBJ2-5	CASSLADAVGEQYF
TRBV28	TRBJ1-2	CASRSQGTYYGYTF
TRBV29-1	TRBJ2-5	CSVDTGTQETQYF
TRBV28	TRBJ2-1	CASSDQRVGSYNEQFF
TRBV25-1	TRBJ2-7	CASSGYRGPYEQYF